One and the same sample provided the 5 T cell receptor beta chains below, sequenced in a study of blood T cells in healthy people across ages. It was with a sample-barcoded 5' primer and a J-beta primer mix that a second PCR of roughly 7 to 12 cycles was run. TCRdb analysed the 5' RACE reads with MiXCR anew, one entry per CDR3 protein. In the table there are some 940,000 distinct CDR3 sequences, roughly 28% of which are singletons. Separately, the same data were catalogued under a study of T cells of mothers and their children.

Sequencing was done on a sample of blood. The receptors were gathered from a woman aged 40 to 50 in good health.

This clonotype was recorded at least ten times. The chain joins TRBV30 to TRBJ2-3; D is unclear. V lost 0 bases, J lost 0 bases, and 4 bases lay in between. The CDR3 runs 13 residues. CDR1 is GTSNPN, CDR2 SVGIG, per germline (reference sequence). CDR3: CAWSVLSTDTQYF. The CDR3 bases are TGTGCCTGGAGTGTACTAAGCACAGATACGCAGTATTTT.

The chain joins TRBV7-2 to TRBJ1-1; no clear D gene. The V end lost 1 base, the J end lost 0 bases, and 9 bases lay between the germline ends. Germline V gives CDR1 SGHTA, CDR2 FQGNSA. The CDR3 covers 15 residues. The CDR3 nucleotides read TGTGCCAGCAGCTTAGTCACCGCATTGAACACTGAAGCTTTCTTT. This sequence encodes CASSLVTALNTEAFF.

This clonotype showed up just a few times. V usage is TRBV29-1 and J usage is TRBJ2-7, with D maybe TRBD1 (5 bases). The V and J ends lost 4 bases and 10 bases respectively, with 14 bases between them. This CDR3 has 11 residues. CDR1 and CDR2 from the germline V gene are SQVTM and ANQGSEA. The chain's CDR3 is CSVAWGLGQYF. The DNA for the CDR3 is TGCAGCGTTGCTTGGGGCCTCGGTCAGTACTTC.

This clonotype turned up a few times. The chain employs TRBV13 and TRBJ1-2; D remains unclear. In germline, CDR1 is PRHDT, CDR2 FYEKMQ (reference sequence). CDR3 length: 15 amino acids. Trimming shortened V by 5 bases and J by 4 bases, and 17 bases separated the two germline ends. The DNA of the CDR3 is TGTGCCAGCAGCCTCGGGGAGGGATGGGGCTATGGCTACACCTTC. Translation: CASSLGEGWGYGYTF.

Comment on this clonotype: Since a much larger clone is just one base distant, this may be a read error. CDR3 coding DNA: TGTGCCAGCAGGGACAGGGTTGGCTACACCTTC. Translating it yields CASRDRVGYTF. The chain joins TRBV28 to TRBJ1-2; 8 bases line up with TRBD1. With V trimmed by 6 bases and J by 7 bases, 1 base remained unmatched. Germline values: CDR1 MDHEN, CDR2 SYDVKM. The CDR3 is made up of 11 amino acids.